The next 8 T cell receptor beta chains were all read from a single sample in a study of memory CD8 T cells in hepatitis C reinfection. The time point: pre-reinfection, 55 to 20 weeks before reinfection detection. The sorted cells went straight to TCR sequencing with no prior in vitro expansion. Clones were read by immunoSEQ multiplex PCR, and TCRdb kept only the in-frame ones, dropping some. The sample yields more than 45,000 clones, roughly 91% seen once. The specimen sequenced was naive CD8+ T cells sorted from blood. The receptors were sampled from a man aged 18 to 35 with hepatitis C virus infection.

The chain uses TRBV7-8 and TRBJ2-1, with 9 bases matching TRBD1. The germline CDR1 and CDR2 sequences are SGHVS and FQNEAQ. This CDR3 is built from 15 residues. The junction had 4 bases not matched to a gene; V was cut back by 3 bases and J by 4 bases. The chain's CDR3 is CASSFEDRGYNEQFF. CDR3 DNA sequence: TGTGCCAGCAGCTTCGAGGACAGGGGTTACAATGAGCAGTTCTTC.

The V and J genes are TRBV5-6 and TRBJ2-1; 12 bases fit TRBD1. The V gene's germline CDR1 is SGHDT and CDR2 YYEEEE. Trimming took 4 bases from V and 4 from J; bases not matched to a gene: 6. The CDR3 is 16 amino acids. CDR3 DNA sequence: TGTGCCAGCAGCCCCCGGGACAGGGGGCAGTACAATGAGCAGTTCTTC. Its translation: CASSPRDRGQYNEQFF.

This clone was counted only a few times. J is TRBJ1-5 and V is TRBV4-3, with a possible D match to TRBD1 (6 bases). Germline V gene sequence: CDR1 LGHNA, CDR2 YSLEER. The CDR3 runs to 15 residues. The V end lost 1 base, the J end lost 1 base, and 8 bases lay between the germline ends. The CDR3 protein is CASSQGTGSNQPQHF. The CDR3 DNA reads as TGCGCCAGCAGCCAAGGTACAGGGAGCAATCAGCCCCAGCATTTT.

The chain carries TRBV4-1 and TRBJ2-5, with D possibly being TRBD1 (5 bases). Trimming took off 1 base at V and 4 bases at J, with 13 bases between the two ends. This CDR3 region has 15 residues. Looked up from germline, CDR1 is MGHRA and CDR2 is YSYEKL. The CDR3 sequence is CASSQGIDRGETQYF. In nucleotides, the CDR3 is TGCGCCAGCAGCCAAGGGATCGACAGAGGAGAGACCCAGTACTTC.

V gene TRBV27 combines with J gene TRBJ2-7; D is ambiguous. Per the germline V gene, CDR1 is MNHEY and CDR2 is SMNVEV (reference sequence). V lost 3 bases and J 6 bases, leaving 21 bases between the germline ends. This CDR3 is 16 amino acids long. CDR3 loop: CASSFLPPPAAGEQYF. CDR3 bases: TGTGCCAGCAGTTTCCTGCCCCCTCCGGCGGCCGGCGAGCAGTACTTC.

The chain carries TRBV27 and TRBJ1-3; 7 bases map to TRBD1. This CDR3 is built from 14 residues. In germline, CDR1 is MNHEY, CDR2 SMNVEV (reference sequence). The V gene end was trimmed by 6 bases and the J gene end by 0 bases; junction bases not matched to a gene: 2. The chain's CDR3 is CASSPGGSGNTIYF. In DNA, the CDR3 is TGTGCCAGCAGCCCAGGGGGCTCTGGAAACACCATATATTTT.

For the CDR3, the DNA is TGTGCCAGCAGTGAAATACAGGGAGGGAATCATGAGCAGTTCTTC. Its translation: CASSEIQGGNHEQFF. The chain joins TRBV6-1 to TRBJ2-1, with D maybe TRBD2 (7 bases). The germline CDR1 and CDR2 sequences are MNHNS and SASEGT. The CDR3 length is 15 residues. V gave up 2 bases and J gave up 8 bases, with 16 bases separating them.

This clone was found once. The chain has TRBV11-1 and TRBJ2-7; the match to TRBD1 covers 11 bases. The CDR3 covers 15 residues. V trimming: 5 bases; J trimming: 3 bases; junction bases outside the gene matches: 6. CDR1 SGHAT and CDR2 FQDESV come from the germline V gene (reference sequence). The CDR3 sequence: CASSQRTGGVYEQYF. The CDR3 DNA is TGTGCCAGCAGCCAACGGACAGGGGGCGTCTACGAGCAGTACTTC.